The rows below give T cell receptor beta chains drawn from one sample of a study of somatic mutations in cytotoxic T cells in rheumatoid arthritis. Method: immunoSEQ multiplex PCR; TCRdb's copy keeps in-frame clones and lacks some. The sample holds more than 9,500 clones, less than 90% seen once. What was sequenced was CD8+ T cells sorted from blood. The receptors shown here come from a woman in her sixties or seventies in good health. CDR3s include the opening cysteine and the closing phenylalanine or tryptophan. Only some rows state a clone size, as once, few, many or a class for expanded clones.

V: TRBV9
size: .
length: 15
CDR3: CASSVVQNSYNEQFF

V: TRBV13
size: .
length: 15
CDR3: CASSLTGGRVTEAFF

V: TRBV29-1
size: medium-sized
length: 15
CDR3: CSVEDEGGLYYGYTF

V: TRBV6-1
size: few
length: 13
CDR3: CATASRGTGELFF

V: TRBV27
size: .
length: 14
CDR3: CASSPGSSGETQYF

V: TRBV7-7
size: .
length: 13
CDR3: CASSKDYKETQYF

V: TRBV6-5
size: .
length: 13
CDR3: CASSYYSQETQYF

V: TRBV10-2
size: once
length: 14
CDR3: CASSDQGVNYGYTF

V: TRBV6-1
size: .
length: 15
CDR3: CASSVDRSSGNTIYF

V: TRBV7-6
size: few
length: 13
CDR3: CASSLARQETQYF

V: TRBV6-5
size: .
length: 15
CDR3: CASSPAGGHEETQYF

V: TRBV19
size: few
length: 17
CDR3: CASSAWTGGISGNTIYF

V: TRBV6-6
size: .
length: 15
CDR3: CASSETTGTNEKLFF

V: TRBV6-5
size: medium-sized
length: 15
CDR3: CASSYSGTGGTEAFF

V: TRBV5-6
size: .
length: 14
CDR3: CASSLPPGSYEQYF

V: TRBV15
size: .
length: 14
CDR3: CATSTTGATDTQYF